One and the same sample provided the 8 T cell receptor beta chains below, sequenced in a study of blood T cell repertoires in COVID-19. Libraries were prepared by immunoSEQ multiplex PCR; TCRdb keeps only in-frame clonotypes and omits some of them. The sample lists more than 85,000 clones, 70% to 85% occurring once. Sequencing was carried out using peripheral blood. These TCRs come from a woman aged 45-59 years with acute or convalescent COVID-19.

The rearrangement joins TRBV6-6 to TRBJ1-2, with a tentative D call TRBD1 (5 bases). Trimming took 6 bases from V and 4 from J, leaving 15 bases between them. The CDR3 totals 14 residues. From germline, CDR1 is MNHNY and CDR2 SVGAGI (reference sequence). CDR3 loop: CASRPLGGSYGYTF. For the CDR3, the DNA is TGTGCCAGCAGGCCCCTGGGGGGGAGCTATGGCTACACCTTC.

V gene TRBV7-2 combines with J gene TRBJ2-5; weak D call: TRBD1 (6 bases). Per the germline V gene, CDR1 is SGHTA and CDR2 is FQGNSA. The V and J ends lost 3 bases and 2 bases respectively, with 13 bases between them. The CDR3 is 15 residues long. Written as DNA, the CDR3 is TGTGCCAGCAGCTTTTCCAGGGGTTGGCAAGAGACCCAGTACTTC. Residues: CASSFSRGWQETQYF. Variable domain in full (rest from reference TRBV7-2 and TRBJ2-5): GAGVSQSPSNKVTEKGKDVELRCDPISGHTALYWYRQSLGQGLEFLIYFQGNSAPDKSGLPSDRFSAERTGGSVSTLTIQRTQQEDSAVYLCASSFSRGWQETQYFGPGTRLLVL.

This clone was detected a few times. V usage is TRBV7-8 and J usage is TRBJ2-7; perhaps TRBD2 as D (6 bases). Trimming removed 3 bases at V and 4 bases at J, with 13 bases between. Germline V gene lookup returns CDR1 SGHVS and CDR2 FQNEAQ. This CDR3 spans 14 amino acids. CDR3 nucleotide sequence: TGTGCCAGCAGCTTCCGGCGAGGAGGGTACGAGCAGTACTTC. This sequence encodes CASSFRRGGYEQYF.

This chain joins TRBV5-1 and TRBJ2-5; D remains ambiguous. V lost 0 bases to trimming and J lost 2 bases, with 20 bases between them. The germline V gene has CDR1 SGHRS and CDR2 YFSETQ. CDR3 length: 18 residues. The CDR3 nucleotides are TGCGCCAGCAGCTTGGAAACTAACCCCCTAGGCCCTCAAGAGACCCAGTACTTC. Protein sequence: CASSLETNPLGPQETQYF.

The CDR3 DNA reads as TGCGCCAGCAGCGCCGGGACAGGCCAAGAGACCCAGTACTTC. As protein: CASSAGTGQETQYF. The chain couples TRBV5-1 to TRBJ2-5, with TRBD1 matching over 8 bases. V was clipped by 4 bases and J by 1 base; unmatched bases: 3. This CDR3 has 14 amino acids. Germline-derived CDR1 and CDR2 are SGHRS and YFSETQ.

This clone was observed a handful of times. The genes are TRBV27 and TRBJ2-7, with 9 bases aligning to TRBD1. J lost 3 bases, V lost 5 bases, and 8 bases had no gene match. Germline CDR1 is MNHEY and CDR2 is SMNVEV (reference sequence). The length of the CDR3 is 15 residues. CDR3 nucleotides: TGTGCCAGCAGTCTTAGGGGGACAGGGCTCTACGAGCAGTACTTC. It codes for CASSLRGTGLYEQYF.

V is TRBV15 and J is TRBJ2-2; D call uncertain. CDR1 and CDR2 from the germline V gene are LNHNV and YYDKDF (reference sequence). The germline V and J ends were trimmed by 4 bases and 5 bases, with 14 bases remaining between them. The CDR3 totals 15 residues. The CDR3 DNA sequence: TGTGCCACCAGCAAAGATAGAAGTGGTACCGGGGAGCTGTTTTTT. It yields the protein CATSKDRSGTGELFF.

The gene calls are TRBV2 and TRBJ1-1; TRBD1 might be the D (5 bases). This CDR3 contains 12 residues. Germline CDR1 reads SNHLY; CDR2 reads FYNNEI. The V end was cut by 7 bases, the J end by 5 bases, with 11 bases between. CDR3 in DNA: TGTGCCAGCAAGGGGCCCCGGACTGAAGCTTTCTTT. It codes for CASKGPRTEAFF.